This TCR beta chain was profiled in a study of shared clonotypes between healthy human individuals. Notes on the study in general: The represented genetic and exposure-history diversity was limited by the small number of donors.

Unsorted PBMC contributed approximately 300 ng DNA, approximately 33,000 T cell genomes, to each replicate PCR. Profiling relied on immunoSEQ multiplex PCR, and the TCRdb table lists in-frame clones only, not all of them. The sample has around 510,000 clones, around three quarters seen once. This CDR3 spans 15 amino acids. The junction had 10 bases not matched to a gene; V was cut back by 5 bases and J by 7 bases. The V gene's germline CDR1 is SGHNT and CDR2 YENEEA. On this clone: Its specificity is unknown.

The chain links TRBV11-3 to TRBJ2-2; 7 nucleotides line up with TRBD2. Specimen: PBMCs. The receptor was derived from a woman aged 40-49 years in good health. Some clones in this sample may be carry-over from other donors' samples. Here the CDR3 reads CASSPREGVDGELFF. Written as DNA, the CDR3 is TGTGCCAGCAGCCCCAGGGAGGGAGTCGACGGGGAGCTGTTTTTT.